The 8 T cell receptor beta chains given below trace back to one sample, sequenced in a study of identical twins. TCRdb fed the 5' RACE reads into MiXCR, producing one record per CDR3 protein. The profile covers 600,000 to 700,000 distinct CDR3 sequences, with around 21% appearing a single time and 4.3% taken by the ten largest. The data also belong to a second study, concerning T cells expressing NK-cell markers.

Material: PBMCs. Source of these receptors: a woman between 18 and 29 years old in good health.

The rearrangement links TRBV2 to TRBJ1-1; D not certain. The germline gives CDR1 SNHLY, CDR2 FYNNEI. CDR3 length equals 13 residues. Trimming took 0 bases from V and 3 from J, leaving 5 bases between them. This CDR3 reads CASSEARDTEAFF. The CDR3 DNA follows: TGTGCCAGCAGTGAAGCGAGGGACACTGAAGCTTTCTTT.

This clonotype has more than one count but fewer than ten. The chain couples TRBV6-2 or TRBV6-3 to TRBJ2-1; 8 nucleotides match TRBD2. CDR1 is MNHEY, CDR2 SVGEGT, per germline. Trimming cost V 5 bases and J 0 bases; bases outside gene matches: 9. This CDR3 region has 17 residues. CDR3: CASSDTSSGSSYNEQFF. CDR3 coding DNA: TGTGCCAGCAGTGACACCTCCAGCGGGAGCTCCTACAATGAGCAGTTCTTC.

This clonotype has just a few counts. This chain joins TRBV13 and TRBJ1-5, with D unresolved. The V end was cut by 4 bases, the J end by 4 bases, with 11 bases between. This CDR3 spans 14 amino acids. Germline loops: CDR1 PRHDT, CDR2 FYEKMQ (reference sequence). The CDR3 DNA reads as TGTGCCAGCAGCTCCTTAGGTCTGAATCAGCCCCAGCATTTT. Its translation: CASSSLGLNQPQHF.

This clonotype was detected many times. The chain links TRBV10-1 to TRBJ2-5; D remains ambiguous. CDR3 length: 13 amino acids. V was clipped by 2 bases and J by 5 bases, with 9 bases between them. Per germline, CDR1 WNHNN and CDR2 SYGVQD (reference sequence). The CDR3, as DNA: TGCGCCAGCAGTGAGCCCGACCGGGAGACCCAGTACTTC. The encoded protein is CASSEPDRETQYF.

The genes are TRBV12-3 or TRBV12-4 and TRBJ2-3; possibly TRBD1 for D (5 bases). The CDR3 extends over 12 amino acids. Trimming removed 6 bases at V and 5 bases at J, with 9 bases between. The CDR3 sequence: CASRPDRDTQYF. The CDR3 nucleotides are TGTGCCAGCAGGCCCGACAGAGATACGCAGTATTTT.

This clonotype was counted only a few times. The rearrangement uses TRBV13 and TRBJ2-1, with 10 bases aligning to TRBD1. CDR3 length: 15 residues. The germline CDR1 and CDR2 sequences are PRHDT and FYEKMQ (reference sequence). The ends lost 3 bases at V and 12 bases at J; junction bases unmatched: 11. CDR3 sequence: CASSLGTGAHQGQFF. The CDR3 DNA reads TGTGCCAGCAGCTTGGGGACAGGGGCTCATCAGGGGCAGTTCTTC.

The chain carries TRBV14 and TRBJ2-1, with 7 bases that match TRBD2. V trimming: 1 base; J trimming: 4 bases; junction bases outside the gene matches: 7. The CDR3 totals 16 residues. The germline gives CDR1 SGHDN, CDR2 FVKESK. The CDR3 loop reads CASSQVGGTQYNEQFF. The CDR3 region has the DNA TGTGCCAGCAGCCAAGTGGGGGGGACTCAGTACAATGAGCAGTTCTTC.

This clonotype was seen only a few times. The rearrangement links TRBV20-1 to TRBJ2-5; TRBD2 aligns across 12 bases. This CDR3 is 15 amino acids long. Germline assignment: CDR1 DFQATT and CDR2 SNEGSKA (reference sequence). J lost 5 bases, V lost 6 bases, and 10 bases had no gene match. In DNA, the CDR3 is TGCAGTGCCCCCGGACTAGCGGGGTTTTCGGAGACCCAGTACTTC. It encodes CSAPGLAGFSETQYF.